Presented here are 5 T cell receptor beta chains from one specimen sequenced in a study of blood T cell repertoires in COVID-19. TCRdb's table, derived via immunoSEQ multiplex PCR, lists solely in-frame clones and lacks some. The sample carries about 300,000 clones, 88% recorded once. The sequencing input was peripheral blood. Source of these receptors: a woman in her 30s who had recovered from COVID-19.

This chain connects TRBV19 to TRBJ1-2; the match to TRBD1 covers 8 bases. CDR1 and CDR2 from the germline V gene are LNHDA and SQIVND (reference sequence). With V trimmed by 4 bases and J by 4 bases, 11 bases remained unmatched. The CDR3 is made up of 16 amino acids. The DNA of the CDR3 is TGTGCCAGTAGTAGGGACAGGACTGGATCAGGCTATGGCTACACCTTC. Protein product: CASSRDRTGSGYGYTF.

This clone appeared once. The chain uses TRBV6-5 and TRBJ1-2; 8 bases agree with TRBD1. The CDR3 length is 15 residues. Per germline, CDR1 MNHEY and CDR2 SVGAGI. With 6 bases clipped from V and 7 bases from J, the junction kept 13 bases outside the gene matches. The CDR3 spells CASRRLSGGAGGYTF. CDR3 bases: TGTGCCAGCAGGCGTCTTTCAGGGGGCGCGGGTGGCTACACCTTC.

The CDR3 bases are TGTGCCAGCAGCTTCGGACAGCTTAACTCTGGAAACACCATATATTTT. Amino acids: CASSFGQLNSGNTIYF. The rearrangement joins TRBV7-2 to TRBJ1-3; TRBD1 is a possible D gene (6 bases). Trimming shortened V by 3 bases and J by 0 bases, and 12 bases separated the two germline ends. Germline assignment: CDR1 SGHTA and CDR2 FQGNSA. This CDR3 is 16 amino acids long.

CDR3 amino acids: CASSQPDRGTDGYTF. CDR3 coding DNA: TGCGCCAGCAGCCAACCAGACAGGGGAACTGACGGCTACACCTTC. The V call is TRBV4-3, the J call TRBJ1-2; 8 nucleotides line up with TRBD1. Germline loops: CDR1 LGHNA, CDR2 YSLEER. The CDR3 is 15 residues long. Germline trimming cut 2 bases from V and 8 bases from J; bases unmatched to any gene: 10.

This chain uses TRBV15 with TRBJ1-1, with no clear D. This CDR3 is built from 15 residues. Trimming took off 0 bases at V and 2 bases at J, with 10 bases between the two ends. Germline V CDR1 and CDR2: LNHNV, YYDKDF (reference sequence). Here the CDR3 reads CATSRDYGQNTEAFF. The CDR3 nucleotides are TGTGCCACCAGCAGAGATTATGGGCAAAACACTGAAGCTTTCTTT.